A selection of T cell receptor beta chains follows, all from one sample in a study of neurological immune-mediated disorders. Each CDR3 protein gets one entry after TCRdb re-called the 5' RACE reads with MiXCR. Here the sample spans about 65,000 distinct CDR3 sequences, over 4% being singletons. Specimen: PBMCs. The receptors were sampled from a man in his fifties or sixties with multiple sclerosis. Both conserved end residues are trimmed from each CDR3.

v_gene: TRBV11-2; j_gene: TRBJ2-2; CDR3aa: ASSSTGATGELF
v_gene: TRBV2; j_gene: TRBJ2-1; CDR3aa: ASRDRAFVIYNEQF
v_gene: TRBV6-5; j_gene: TRBJ2-1; CDR3aa: ASSRDRDHNEQF
v_gene: TRBV20-1; j_gene: TRBJ2-5; CDR3aa: SARDRASTQY
v_gene: TRBV7-2; j_gene: TRBJ1-1; CDR3aa: ASRLQGLTEAF
v_gene: TRBV4-2; j_gene: TRBJ2-1; CDR3aa: ASSQDFGLGDNEQF
v_gene: TRBV6-5; j_gene: TRBJ1-2; CDR3aa: ASSYGGWDGYT
v_gene: TRBV4-1; j_gene: TRBJ1-5; CDR3aa: ASSQGFEQPQN
v_gene: TRBV5-1; j_gene: TRBJ2-3; CDR3aa: ASRGRTDRTQY
v_gene: TRBV20-1; j_gene: TRBJ1-5; CDR3aa: SASLSGGMRNQPQH
v_gene: TRBV3-1; j_gene: TRBJ2-7; CDR3aa: ASSHAGLEQY
v_gene: TRBV5-1; j_gene: TRBJ2-6; CDR3aa: ASSLWASSGANVLT
v_gene: TRBV7-2; j_gene: TRBJ2-1; CDR3aa: ASSIAGRSEQF
v_gene: TRBV9; j_gene: TRBJ1-6; CDR3aa: ASSPLVFNSPLH
v_gene: TRBV4-3; j_gene: TRBJ2-3; CDR3aa: ASSQDRRGAGTDTQY
v_gene: TRBV5-1; j_gene: TRBJ1-2; CDR3aa: ASSLGLKGVDYT
v_gene: TRBV5-1; j_gene: TRBJ1-1; CDR3aa: ASSLVRANTEAF
v_gene: TRBV28; j_gene: TRBJ2-3; CDR3aa: ASSPDSRTDTQY
v_gene: TRBV28; j_gene: TRBJ2-2; CDR3aa: ASSEGLAGAANTGELF
v_gene: TRBV15; j_gene: TRBJ1-5; CDR3aa: ATSRVVGSNQPQH
v_gene: TRBV11-2; j_gene: TRBJ2-7; CDR3aa: ASSASQGSYFEQY
v_gene: TRBV5-1; j_gene: TRBJ2-2; CDR3aa: ASSLGQAMNTGELF
v_gene: TRBV28; j_gene: TRBJ1-1; CDR3aa: ASSEAGSMNTEAF
v_gene: TRBV29-1; j_gene: TRBJ2-7; CDR3aa: SVEVGNYEQY
v_gene: TRBV6-5; j_gene: TRBJ1-2; CDR3aa: ASLGAGANYGYT
v_gene: TRBV5-1; j_gene: TRBJ1-1; CDR3aa: ASSSPGGGAEAF
v_gene: TRBV12-3/TRBV12-4; j_gene: TRBJ2-3; CDR3aa: ASTVNLAARTDTQY
v_gene: TRBV5-1; j_gene: TRBJ2-5; CDR3aa: ASSFSPGAETQY
v_gene: TRBV5-1; j_gene: TRBJ2-2; CDR3aa: ASSFDRPGELF
v_gene: TRBV4-3; j_gene: TRBJ2-1; CDR3aa: ASSQGVSSYNEQF
v_gene: TRBV24-1; j_gene: TRBJ2-1; CDR3aa: ATSDPSGPSYNEQF